This TCR beta chain came from a study of T cells in Graves' hyperthyroidism and ophthalmopathy. From RNA transcripts, TCR beta CDR3 regions were amplified. The study used the HTBI primer set for a first-round RT-PCR of the TCR CDR3. TCRdb independently ran MiXCR on the multiplex PCR reads; one entry per CDR3 protein. The profile covers approximately 700,000 distinct CDR3 sequences, with less than 45% appearing a single time and 7% to 7.5% taken by the ten largest. Comments on this clonotype: What it recognizes is unknown.

Pregnant or lactating patients were excluded, as were those with uncontrolled infection or other autoimmune disease. Diagnoses used clinical symptoms, serum thyroxine and TRAb, thyroid ultrasound and orbital computed tomography. Findings of the study overall: Most expanded thyroid clonotypes above 0.001 also appeared in blood. Researchers report that a 13 V-J model separated ophthalmopathy from stable hyperthyroidism.

The sequenced sample was peripheral blood or thyroid tissue (not recorded which). The clonotype was recovered from an adult man with Graves' disease, either hyperthyroidism or ophthalmopathy (not recorded which).

DNA for the CDR3: TGTGCCAGCAGTTACTTTCCGGGACAGGGGCTGTACTCCTACGAGCAGTACTTC. It translates to CASSYFPGQGLYSYEQYF. The chain carries TRBV6-6 and TRBJ2-7; 10 positions match TRBD1. CDR1 is MNHNY, CDR2 SVGAGI, per germline (reference sequence). V shed 1 base and J 0 bases; nucleotides not matched to a gene: 9. The CDR3 is made up of 18 amino acids.